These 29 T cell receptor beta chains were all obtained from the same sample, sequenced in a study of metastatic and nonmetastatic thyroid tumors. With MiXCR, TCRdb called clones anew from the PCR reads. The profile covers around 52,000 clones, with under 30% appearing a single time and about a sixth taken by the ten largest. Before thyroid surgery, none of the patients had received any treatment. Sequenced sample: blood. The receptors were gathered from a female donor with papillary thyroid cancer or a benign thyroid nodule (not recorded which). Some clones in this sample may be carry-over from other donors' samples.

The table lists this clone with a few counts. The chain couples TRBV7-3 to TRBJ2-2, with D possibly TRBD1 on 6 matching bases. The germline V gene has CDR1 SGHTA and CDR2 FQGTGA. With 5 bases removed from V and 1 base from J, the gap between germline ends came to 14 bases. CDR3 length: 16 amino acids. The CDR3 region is CASSPMTGGNTGELFF. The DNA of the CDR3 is TGTGCCAGCAGCCCGATGACAGGCGGGAACACCGGGGAGCTGTTTTTT.

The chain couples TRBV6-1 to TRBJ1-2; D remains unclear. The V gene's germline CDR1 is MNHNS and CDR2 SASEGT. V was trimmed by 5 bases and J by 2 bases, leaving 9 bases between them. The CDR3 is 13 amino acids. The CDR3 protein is CASSPGGNYGYTF. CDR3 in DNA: TGTGCCAGCAGTCCAGGAGGGAACTATGGCTACACCTTC.

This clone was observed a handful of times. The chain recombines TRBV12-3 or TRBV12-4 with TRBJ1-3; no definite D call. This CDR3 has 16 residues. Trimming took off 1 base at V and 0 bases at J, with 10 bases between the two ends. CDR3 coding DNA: TGTGCCAGCAGTTTAGAGGTTTCGGACTCTGGAAACACCATATATTTT. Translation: CASSLEVSDSGNTIYF.

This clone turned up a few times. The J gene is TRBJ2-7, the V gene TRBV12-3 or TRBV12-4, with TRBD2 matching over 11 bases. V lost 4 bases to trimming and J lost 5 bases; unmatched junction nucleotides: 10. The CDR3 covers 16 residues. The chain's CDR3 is CASSSRTSGYLNEQYF. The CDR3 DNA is TGTGCCAGCAGTTCCAGGACTAGCGGGTACTTAAACGAGCAGTACTTC.

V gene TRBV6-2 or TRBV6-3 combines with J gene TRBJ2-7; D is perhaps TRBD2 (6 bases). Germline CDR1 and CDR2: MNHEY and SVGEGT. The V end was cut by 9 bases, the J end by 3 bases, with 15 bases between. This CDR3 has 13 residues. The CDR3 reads CASGLGGDYEQYF. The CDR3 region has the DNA TGTGCCAGTGGACTGGGGGGAGACTACGAGCAGTACTTC.

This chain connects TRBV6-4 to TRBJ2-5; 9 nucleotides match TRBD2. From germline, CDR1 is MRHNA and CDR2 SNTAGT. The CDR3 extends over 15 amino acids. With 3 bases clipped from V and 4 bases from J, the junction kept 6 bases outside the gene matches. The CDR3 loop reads CASSESSGTGETQYF. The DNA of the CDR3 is TGTGCCAGCAGTGAGTCTAGCGGGACGGGAGAGACCCAGTACTTC.

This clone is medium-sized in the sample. CDR3 bases: TGTGCCAGCAGGGGTTGGACGGGGAATCAGCCCCAGCATTTT. It is translated as CASRGWTGNQPQHF. This chain uses TRBV6-2 or TRBV6-3 with TRBJ1-5, with D unresolved. The germline V gene has CDR1 MNHEY and CDR2 SVGEGT. The V end was cut by 6 bases, the J end by 4 bases, with 13 bases between. This CDR3 is 14 amino acids long.

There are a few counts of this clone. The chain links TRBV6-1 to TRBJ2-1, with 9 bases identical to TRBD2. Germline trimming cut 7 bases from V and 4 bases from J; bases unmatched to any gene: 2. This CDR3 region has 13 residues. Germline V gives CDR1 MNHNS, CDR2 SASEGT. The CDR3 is CASTSGIYNEQFF. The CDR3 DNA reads TGTGCCAGCACTAGCGGGATTTACAATGAGCAGTTCTTC.

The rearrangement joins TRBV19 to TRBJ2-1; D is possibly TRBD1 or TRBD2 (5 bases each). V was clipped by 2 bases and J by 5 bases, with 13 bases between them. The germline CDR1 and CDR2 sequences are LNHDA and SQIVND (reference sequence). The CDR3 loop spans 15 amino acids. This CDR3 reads CASSIYAGTNNEQFF. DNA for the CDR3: TGTGCCAGTAGTATATATGCCGGGACGAACAATGAGCAGTTCTTC. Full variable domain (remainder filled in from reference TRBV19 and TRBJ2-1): DGGITQSPKYLFRKEGQNVTLSCEQNLNHDAMYWYRQDPGQGLRLIYYSQIVNDFQKGDIAEGYSVSREKKESFPLTVTSAQKNPTAFYLCASSIYAGTNNEQFFGPGTRLTVL.

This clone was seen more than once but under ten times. CDR3 coding DNA: TGTGCCAGCAGTGATAGACGGGGAAACAATGAGCAGTTCTTC. It codes for CASSDRRGNNEQFF. The chain uses TRBV6-1 and TRBJ2-1; D is possibly TRBD2 (5 bases). With 3 bases removed from V and 5 bases from J, the gap between germline ends came to 11 bases. This CDR3 spans 14 amino acids. CDR1 is MNHNS, CDR2 SASEGT, per germline.

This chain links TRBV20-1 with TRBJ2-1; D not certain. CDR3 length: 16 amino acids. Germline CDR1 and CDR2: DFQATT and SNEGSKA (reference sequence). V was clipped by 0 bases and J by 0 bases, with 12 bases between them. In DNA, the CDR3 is TGCAGTGCTAGAGAGCAGGTAGCTAGCTCCTACAATGAGCAGTTCTTC. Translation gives CSAREQVASSYNEQFF.

The DNA for the CDR3 is TGTGCCAGCAGTAGGAGTAGCGGGGCACCCTACGAGCAGTACTTC. This gives the protein CASSRSSGAPYEQYF. The chain uses TRBV6-1 and TRBJ2-7; TRBD2 agrees at 8 bases. V was clipped by 5 bases and J by 2 bases; unmatched bases: 8. CDR1 and CDR2 (germline): MNHNS, SASEGT. The length of the CDR3 is 15 residues.

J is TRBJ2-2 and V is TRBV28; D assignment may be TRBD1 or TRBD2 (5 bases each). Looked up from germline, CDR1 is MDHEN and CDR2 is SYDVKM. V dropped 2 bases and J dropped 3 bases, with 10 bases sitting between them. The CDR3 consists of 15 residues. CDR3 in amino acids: CASSLGQGHTGELFF. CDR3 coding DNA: TGTGCCAGCAGTTTAGGGCAGGGACACACCGGGGAGCTGTTTTTT.

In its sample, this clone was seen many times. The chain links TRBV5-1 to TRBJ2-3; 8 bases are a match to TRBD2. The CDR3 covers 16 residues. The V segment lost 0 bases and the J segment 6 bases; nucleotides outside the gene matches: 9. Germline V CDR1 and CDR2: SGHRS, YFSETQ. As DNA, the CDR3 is TGCGCCAGCAGCTTGGAGGTCAGCGGGGGTAGGGATACGCAGTATTTT. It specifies CASSLEVSGGRDTQYF.

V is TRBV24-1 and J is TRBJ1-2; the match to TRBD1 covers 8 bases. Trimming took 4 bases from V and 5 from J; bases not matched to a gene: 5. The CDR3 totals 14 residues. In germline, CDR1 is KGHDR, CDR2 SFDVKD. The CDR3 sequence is CATSDPGQVYGYTF. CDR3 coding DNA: TGTGCCACCAGTGACCCGGGACAGGTATATGGCTACACCTTC.

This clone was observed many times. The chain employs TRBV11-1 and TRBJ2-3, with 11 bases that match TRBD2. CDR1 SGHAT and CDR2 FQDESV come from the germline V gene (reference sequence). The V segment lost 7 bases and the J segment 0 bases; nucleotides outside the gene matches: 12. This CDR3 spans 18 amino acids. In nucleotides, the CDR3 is TGTGCCAGCACCCTGGTACCCAGGACTAGCGGGAGCACAGATACGCAGTATTTT. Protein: CASTLVPRTSGSTDTQYF.

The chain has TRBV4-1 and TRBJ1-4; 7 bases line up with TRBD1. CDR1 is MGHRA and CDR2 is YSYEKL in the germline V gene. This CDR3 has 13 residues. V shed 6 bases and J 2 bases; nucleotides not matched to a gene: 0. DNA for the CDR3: TGCGCCAGCAGGACAGGGACTAATGAAAAACTGTTTTTT. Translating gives CASRTGTNEKLFF.

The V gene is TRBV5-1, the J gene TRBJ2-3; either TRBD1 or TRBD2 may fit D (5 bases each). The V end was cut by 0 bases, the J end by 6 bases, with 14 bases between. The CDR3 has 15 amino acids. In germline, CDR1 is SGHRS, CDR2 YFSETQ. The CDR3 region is CASSLDTGPVDTQYF. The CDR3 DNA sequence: TGCGCCAGCAGCTTGGACACGGGGCCGGTGGATACGCAGTATTTT.

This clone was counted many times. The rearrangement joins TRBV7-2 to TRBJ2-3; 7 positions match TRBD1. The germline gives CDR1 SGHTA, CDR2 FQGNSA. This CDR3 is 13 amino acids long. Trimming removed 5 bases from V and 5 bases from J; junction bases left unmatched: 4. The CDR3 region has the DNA TGTGCCAGCAGCCGTGACAGGGAAGATACGCAGTATTTT. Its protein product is CASSRDREDTQYF.

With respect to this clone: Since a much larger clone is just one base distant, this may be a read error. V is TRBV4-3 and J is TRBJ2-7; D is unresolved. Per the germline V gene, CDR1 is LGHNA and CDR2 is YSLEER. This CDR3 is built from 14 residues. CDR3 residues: CASSQEHLLYEQHF. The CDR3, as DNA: TGCGCCAGCAGCCAAGAACACCTCCTCTACGAGCAGCACTTC.

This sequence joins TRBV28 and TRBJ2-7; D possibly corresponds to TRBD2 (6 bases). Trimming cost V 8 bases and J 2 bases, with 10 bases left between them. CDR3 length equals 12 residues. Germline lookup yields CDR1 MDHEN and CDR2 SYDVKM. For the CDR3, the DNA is TGTGCCAGCGCGGGAACGACCTACGAGCAGTACTTC. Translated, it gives CASAGTTYEQYF.

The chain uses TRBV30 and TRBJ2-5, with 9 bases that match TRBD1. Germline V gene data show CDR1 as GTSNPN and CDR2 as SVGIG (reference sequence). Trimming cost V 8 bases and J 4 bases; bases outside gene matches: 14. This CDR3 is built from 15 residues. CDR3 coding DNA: TGTGCCCTCACGGGACAGGGAAGTCATGGAGAGACCCAGTACTTC. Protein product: CALTGQGSHGETQYF.

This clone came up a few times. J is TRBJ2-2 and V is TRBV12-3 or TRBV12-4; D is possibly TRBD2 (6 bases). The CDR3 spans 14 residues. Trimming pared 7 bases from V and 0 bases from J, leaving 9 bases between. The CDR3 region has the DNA TGTGCCAGCAACGGAGGGGCGAACACCGGGGAGCTGTTTTTT. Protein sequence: CASNGGANTGELFF.

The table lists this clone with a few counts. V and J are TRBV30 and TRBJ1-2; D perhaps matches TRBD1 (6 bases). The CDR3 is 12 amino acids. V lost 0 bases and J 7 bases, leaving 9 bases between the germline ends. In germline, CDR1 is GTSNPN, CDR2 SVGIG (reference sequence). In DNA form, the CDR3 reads TGTGCCTGGAGTGTCAGGACAGCTGGCTACACCTTC. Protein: CAWSVRTAGYTF.

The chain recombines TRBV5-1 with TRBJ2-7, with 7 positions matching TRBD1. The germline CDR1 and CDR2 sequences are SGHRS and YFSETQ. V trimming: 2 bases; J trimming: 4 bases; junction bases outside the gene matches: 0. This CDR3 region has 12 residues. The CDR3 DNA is TGCGCCAGCAGCTTACAGGGGTACGAGCAGTACTTC. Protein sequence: CASSLQGYEQYF.

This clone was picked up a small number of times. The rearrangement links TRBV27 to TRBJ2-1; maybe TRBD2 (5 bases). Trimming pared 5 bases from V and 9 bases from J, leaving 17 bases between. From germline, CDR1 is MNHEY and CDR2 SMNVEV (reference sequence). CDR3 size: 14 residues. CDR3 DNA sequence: TGTGCCAGCAGTGCGAGAGTGTCTAGCCTTGAGCAGTTCTTC. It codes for CASSARVSSLEQFF.

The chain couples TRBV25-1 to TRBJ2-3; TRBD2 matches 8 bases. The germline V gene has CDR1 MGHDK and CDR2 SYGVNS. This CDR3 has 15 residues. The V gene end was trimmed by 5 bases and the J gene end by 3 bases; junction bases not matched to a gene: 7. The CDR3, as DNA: TGTGCCAGCAGTAACCCCCGGGGGGGTACAGATACGCAGTATTTT. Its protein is CASSNPRGGTDTQYF.

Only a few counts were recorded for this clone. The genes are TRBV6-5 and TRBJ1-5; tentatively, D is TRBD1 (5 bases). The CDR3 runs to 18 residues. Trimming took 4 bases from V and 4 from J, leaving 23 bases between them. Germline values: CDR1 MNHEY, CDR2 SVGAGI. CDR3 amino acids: CASSSHIITGTDNQPQHF. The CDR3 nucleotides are TGTGCCAGCAGTTCCCATATCATTACCGGGACGGATAATCAGCCCCAGCATTTT.

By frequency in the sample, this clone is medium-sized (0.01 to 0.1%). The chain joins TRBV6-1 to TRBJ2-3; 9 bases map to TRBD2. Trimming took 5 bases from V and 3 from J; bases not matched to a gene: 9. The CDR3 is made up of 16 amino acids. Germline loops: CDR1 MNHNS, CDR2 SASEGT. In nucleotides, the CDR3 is TGTGCCAGCAGTCAAGGTCCGGGACTAGCTACAGATACGCAGTATTTT. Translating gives CASSQGPGLATDTQYF.